The 21 T cell receptor beta chains below come from one sample, sequenced in a study of blood T cell repertoires in COVID-19 (dated by TCRdb to between 2020 and 2021). Library method: the immunoSEQ multiplex PCR assay. TCRdb stores this immuneACCESS table with in-frame sequences only. Part of the clones is absent; in the studies checked, under half of the shortfall reflects unresolved V genes, and no reason is known for the rest. The sample table holds some 290,000 clones, of which 90% to 95% were seen once. The ten biggest clones cover 3.9% of the sample. The sample consisted of PBMCs or T cells enriched from blood (not recorded which). Receptors originate from a woman aged 30 to 39 who had been exposed to COVID-19.

The chain is built from TRBV7-9 and TRBJ1-2; D gene ambiguous. The CDR3 spans 12 residues. Germline CDR1 reads SEHNR; CDR2 reads FQNEAQ (reference sequence). The V and J ends lost 5 bases and 4 bases respectively, with 8 bases between them. This CDR3 is CASSPGIYGYTF. In DNA form, the CDR3 reads TGTGCCAGCAGCCCCGGGATCTATGGCTACACCTTC.

The rearrangement joins TRBV3-1 (or the pseudogene TRBV3-2) to TRBJ1-2; D uncertain. Deletions cut 3 bases from V and 0 bases from J, with 11 bases between. The CDR3 sequence is 15 residues long. The germline gives CDR1 LGHDT, CDR2 YNNKEL (reference sequence). Here the CDR3 reads CASSQGGGSNYGYTF. Here the CDR3 DNA reads TGTGCCAGCAGCCAGGGCGGAGGGTCTAACTATGGCTACACCTTC.

This chain joins TRBV27 and TRBJ1-2, with TRBD1 matching over 8 bases. J lost 0 bases, V lost 4 bases, and 7 bases had no gene match. Germline V gene lookup returns CDR1 MNHEY and CDR2 SMNVEV (reference sequence). This CDR3 spans 16 amino acids. CDR3 residues: CASSWRQGSTNYGYTF. DNA for the CDR3: TGTGCCAGCAGTTGGCGACAGGGGTCGACTAACTATGGCTACACCTTC.

This chain uses TRBV29-1 with TRBJ1-1; TRBD1 matches at 8 bases. The CDR3 consists of 14 residues. Trimming cost V 8 bases and J 11 bases; bases outside gene matches: 19. The germline gives CDR1 SQVTM, CDR2 ANQGSEA. This chain's CDR3 is CSPEAQGADLRAFF. In DNA form, the CDR3 reads TGCAGCCCCGAAGCCCAGGGGGCGGATTTGCGGGCTTTCTTT.

The V and J genes are TRBV4-2 and TRBJ2-7, with TRBD2 matching 7 bases. CDR3 length equals 16 residues. V lost 5 bases and J lost 2; bases outside the gene matches: 12. Germline CDR1 LGHNA, CDR2 YNFKEQ. The CDR3 nucleotides are TGTGCCAGCAGCACCCGATCCGGGGGGTTAACCTACGAGCAGTACTTC. It is translated as CASSTRSGGLTYEQYF.

The rearrangement uses TRBV27 and TRBJ1-1, with a weak D call TRBD1 (5 bases). CDR3 size: 13 residues. With 7 bases removed from V and 0 bases from J, the gap between germline ends came to 9 bases. The V gene's germline CDR1 is MNHEY and CDR2 SMNVEV (reference sequence). The CDR3 is CASIGGVNTEAFF. CDR3 bases: TGTGCCAGCATCGGGGGGGTGAACACTGAAGCTTTCTTT.

This clone was counted between two and nine times. V and J are TRBV7-9 and TRBJ2-7; 11 positions agree with TRBD2. The CDR3 sequence is 15 residues long. The germline V gene has CDR1 SEHNR and CDR2 FQNEAQ (reference sequence). After removal of 4 bases from V and 4 bases from J, the junction contained 6 bases not matched to a gene. The CDR3 reads CASSSLSGGAYEQYF. The DNA for the CDR3 is TGTGCCAGCAGCTCGCTTAGCGGGGGGGCGTACGAGCAGTACTTC.

This clone was detected once. The CDR3 sequence: CASSTDSLNSPLHF. In DNA, the CDR3 is TGTGCCAGCAGCACTGACAGCCTTAACTCACCCCTCCACTTT. The genes are TRBV5-4 and TRBJ1-6; D perhaps matches TRBD1 (5 bases). Germline lookup yields CDR1 SGHNT and CDR2 YYREEE (reference sequence). CDR3 length equals 14 residues. Trimming left V 4 bases short and J 10 bases short, with 15 bases between.

The V and J genes are TRBV5-1 and TRBJ1-2, with a tentative D call TRBD1 (6 bases). Between the trimmed V and J ends, which lost 2 bases and 8 bases, there was a span of 22 bases. This CDR3 comprises 16 residues. The germline V gene has CDR1 SGHRS and CDR2 YFSETQ. Written as DNA, the CDR3 is TGCGCCAGCAGCTTAATGACAGGAGAGTCTCCGACCGGCTACACCTTC. As protein: CASSLMTGESPTGYTF.

This chain joins TRBV6-1 and TRBJ2-7, with D possibly matching TRBD1 (6 bases). Trimming shortened V by 1 base and J by 8 bases, and 21 bases separated the two germline ends. The CDR3 extends over 16 amino acids. Germline CDR1 is MNHNS and CDR2 is SASEGT. CDR3 protein: CASSEDREGETGKQYF. CDR3 coding DNA: TGTGCCAGCAGTGAAGATCGTGAGGGGGAGACAGGCAAGCAGTACTTC.

The J gene is TRBJ2-7, the V gene TRBV3-1 (or the pseudogene TRBV3-2); 7 nucleotides match TRBD2. V was pared by 4 bases and J by 5 bases, with 5 bases of the junction left unmatched. This CDR3 has 13 residues. CDR1 and CDR2 from the germline V gene are LGHDT and YNNKEL (reference sequence). The CDR3 nucleotides are TGTGCCAGCAGCCCGCGGGGGTCCCACGAGCAGTACTTC. Translation gives CASSPRGSHEQYF.

This chain uses TRBV11-2 with TRBJ1-2; no firm D call. CDR1 is SGHAT, CDR2 FQNNGV, per germline. The CDR3 sequence is 17 residues long. V lost 5 bases, J lost 7 bases, and 26 bases lay in between. The CDR3 sequence is CASSRDLVLTMYLGYTF. CDR3 sequence (DNA): TGTGCCAGCAGCCGCGACCTCGTACTAACTATGTACCTTGGCTACACCTTC.

The genes are TRBV5-1 and TRBJ2-7; 7 bases map to TRBD1. J gave up 3 bases and V 3 bases, and 12 bases lay outside the gene matches. Germline CDR1 and CDR2: SGHRS and YFSETQ. CDR3 size: 16 residues. The CDR3 reads CASSWAAGTENYEQYF. Written as DNA, the CDR3 is TGCGCCAGCAGCTGGGCCGCCGGGACAGAAAACTACGAGCAGTACTTC.

Only a few counts were recorded for this clone. The chain's CDR3 is CASSEVGRGNTEAFF. CDR3 coding DNA: TGTGCCAGCAGTGAAGTGGGCAGGGGGAACACTGAAGCTTTCTTT. The chain has TRBV6-1 and TRBJ1-1, with D possibly matching TRBD1 (6 bases). This CDR3 region has 15 residues. CDR1 and CDR2 (germline): MNHNS, SASEGT. The V gene lost 1 base and the J gene lost 1 base, with 10 bases spanning the gap.

The chain joins TRBV5-1 to TRBJ1-1, with D unclear. Germline values: CDR1 SGHRS, CDR2 YFSETQ. The CDR3 has 15 amino acids. V lost 5 bases and J 0 bases, leaving 14 bases between the germline ends. The DNA for the CDR3 is TGCGCCAGCAGTTTAACTGGGCGGGTGAACACTGAAGCTTTCTTT. Translation: CASSLTGRVNTEAFF.

There are a few counts of this clone. A read error may produce the germline difference seen at one junction end. This chain links TRBV25-1 with TRBJ1-1; D is ambiguous. The CDR3 is made up of 14 amino acids. CDR1 is MGHDK, CDR2 SYGVNS, per germline. For the CDR3, the DNA is TGTGCCAGCAGCCCACTTAATATGAACGCTGAAGCTTTCTTT. This gives the protein CASSPLNMNAEAFF.

The chain joins TRBV5-1 to TRBJ1-5, with TRBD1 matching 7 bases. The CDR3 consists of 15 residues. Germline V gene data show CDR1 as SGHRS and CDR2 as YFSETQ. V shed 1 base and J 0 bases; nucleotides not matched to a gene: 1. In nucleotides, the CDR3 is TGCGCCAGCAGCTTGTGGGACAGTAGCAATCAGCCCCAGCATTTT. Translating gives CASSLWDSSNQPQHF.

The chain employs TRBV5-8 and TRBJ1-2; D is unclear. The ends were cut back, 0 bases at V and 3 bases at J, with 6 bases in the middle. Germline V CDR1 and CDR2: SGHTS, YDEGEE. The CDR3 length is 13 residues. The CDR3 nucleotides are TGTGCCAGCAGCTTGGGTCGGTACTATGGCTACACCTTC. This translates into CASSLGRYYGYTF.

V gene TRBV14 combines with J gene TRBJ2-2, with unresolved D. Trimming pared 0 bases from V and 4 bases from J, leaving 9 bases between. The CDR3 is 15 residues long. The germline V gene has CDR1 SGHDN and CDR2 FVKESK. CDR3 in DNA: TGTGCCAGCAGCCAAGAACAATTGCTCACCGGGGAGCTGTTTTTT. Encoded protein: CASSQEQLLTGELFF.

In this sample, this clone turned up a few times. This chain joins TRBV27 and TRBJ1-1; maybe TRBD1 (6 bases). Trimming stripped 5 bases from V and 6 bases from J, with 13 bases between. Germline CDR1 and CDR2: MNHEY and SMNVEV (reference sequence). There are 13 residues in the CDR3. The CDR3 DNA sequence: TGTGCCAGCAGTCCTGACAGGATCTCTGAAGCTTTCTTT. Amino acids: CASSPDRISEAFF.

V gene TRBV28 combines with J gene TRBJ1-3; D ambiguous. V was pared by 6 bases and J by 8 bases, with 14 bases between. CDR3 size: 13 residues. CDR1 and CDR2 (germline): MDHEN, SYDVKM. CDR3: CASSPLSPDTIYF. CDR3 nucleotides: TGTGCCAGCAGCCCCTTGAGTCCGGACACCATATATTTT.